The entry below describes one T cell receptor beta chain. Its antigen remains unknown. Individual cDNA molecules received unique molecular identifiers during library preparation. TCRdb reanalysed the 5' RACE reads using MiXCR and keeps one entry per CDR3 protein. In the table there are 100,000 to 120,000 distinct CDR3 sequences, 10% to 15% of which are singletons. The sample originates from a study of early T cells in non-severe SARS-CoV-2 infection. About the study: Unsorted whole-blood RNA was sequenced in bulk, leaving chains unpaired. General study findings and limits: Matches to VDJdb favored anti-spike CD8 responses and missed private and CD4 specificities.

Trimming removed 0 bases from V and 4 bases from J, with 12 bases in between. In germline, CDR1 is SGHDN, CDR2 FVKESK. CDR3 length equals 16 residues. Here the sequenced sample was whole blood, taken at baseline. This chain joins TRBV14 and TRBJ1-4; D gene uncertain. The clonotype comes from an adult who was a healthcare worker with PCR-confirmed SARS-CoV-2 infection or an uninfected control (not recorded which). The CDR3 DNA reads TGTGCCAGCAGCCAAGACGGAGGCGCGGGTAATGAAAAACTGTTTTTT. Its translation: CASSQDGGAGNEKLFF.